Listed here are 8 T cell receptor beta chains from one sample, sequenced in a study of cytomegalovirus exposure and HLA in healthy donors (dated by TCRdb to 2015 to 2018). The library was generated by the immunoSEQ multiplex PCR assay. A mixture of 60 forward primers for TCR Vbeta segments and 13 reverse primers for TCR Jbeta segments was used in the multiplex PCR. TCRdb obtained this table from immuneACCESS and retained in-frame rearrangements with V and J assigned. These tables miss some clones; where compared with another copy, unresolved V genes account for less than half of the shortfall, and the remainder is unexplained. The sample records 90,000 to 100,000 clones, 76% of which are singletons. The ten largest clonotypes hold under 20% of the sample. The source material was PBMCs. These receptors came from a woman aged 60-70 years in good health and CMV-seropositive.

This clone showed up just a few times. Other DNA sequences of this sample code for an identical CDR3. CDR3 amino acids: CASSLDSYQPQHF. CDR3 nucleotides: TGTGCCAGCAGTTTGGACAGCTATCAGCCCCAGCATTTT. The V gene is TRBV28, the J gene TRBJ1-5; TRBD1 might be the D (6 bases). V was trimmed by 3 bases and J by 5 bases, leaving 8 bases between them. Germline loops: CDR1 MDHEN, CDR2 SYDVKM. The length of the CDR3 is 13 residues.

V is TRBV2 and J is TRBJ1-3, with 7 bases lining up with TRBD1. The V segment lost 4 bases and the J segment 4 bases; nucleotides outside the gene matches: 4. The CDR3 has 14 residues. Germline V CDR1 and CDR2: SNHLY, FYNNEI. The CDR3 reads CASSGGTVGNTIYF. The CDR3 nucleotides read TGTGCCAGCAGTGGCGGGACAGTGGGAAACACCATATATTTT.

The sample holds a few counts of this clone. This sequence joins TRBV28 and TRBJ2-2; 11 bases are shared with TRBD2. Trimming at V came to 4 bases and at J to 7 bases, leaving 5 bases not matched to a gene. Germline lookup yields CDR1 MDHEN and CDR2 SYDVKM. This CDR3 is built from 15 residues. The CDR3 here is CASSSLGTSGGELFF. The CDR3 DNA is TGTGCCAGCAGTTCCTTGGGGACTAGCGGCGGGGAGCTGTTTTTT.

This rearrangement joins TRBV7-9 to TRBJ2-2, with 12 nucleotides matching TRBD2. The CDR3 is 16 amino acids. V dropped 5 bases and J dropped 1; count of bases not matched to a gene: 2. The V gene's germline CDR1 is SEHNR and CDR2 FQNEAQ (reference sequence). This CDR3 is CASSPGLAGNTGELFF. DNA of the CDR3: TGTGCCAGCAGCCCGGGACTAGCGGGGAACACCGGGGAGCTGTTTTTT.

This chain joins TRBV7-9 and TRBJ2-1; D might be TRBD2 (6 bases). The CDR3 has 16 amino acids. Trimming stripped 5 bases from V and 4 bases from J, with 18 bases between. Per germline, CDR1 SEHNR and CDR2 FQNEAQ (reference sequence). CDR3 DNA sequence: TGTGCCAGCAGCGTCTTCCGGGCGGGGTTATACAATGAGCAGTTCTTC. Amino acids: CASSVFRAGLYNEQFF. Using reference TRBV7-9 and TRBJ2-1 for the parts outside the CDR3, the full variable domain is DTGVSQNPRHKITKRGQNVTFRCDPISEHNRLYWYRQTLGQGPEFLTYFQNEAQLEKSRLLSDRFSAERPKGSFSTLEIQRTEQGDSAMYLCASSVFRAGLYNEQFFGPGTRLTVL.

The V and J genes are TRBV9 and TRBJ2-3; D is unclear. The CDR3 loop spans 14 amino acids. The V and J ends lost 5 bases and 0 bases respectively, with 10 bases between them. CDR1 is SGDLS and CDR2 is YYNGEE in the germline V gene. For the CDR3, the DNA is TGTGCCAGCAGGAGGCATACTAGCACAGATACGCAGTATTTT. Its protein is CASRRHTSTDTQYF.

This clone was seen a single time. The gene calls are TRBV7-9 and TRBJ2-1, with 8 bases that match TRBD2. Per germline, CDR1 SEHNR and CDR2 FQNEAQ (reference sequence). The CDR3 covers 15 residues. Trimming at V came to 4 bases and at J to 2 bases, leaving 4 bases not matched to a gene. DNA for the CDR3: TGTGCCAGCAGCTGGACTAGCATCCCCTACAATGAGCAGTTCTTC. As protein: CASSWTSIPYNEQFF.

To note about this clone: Other DNA sequences within the sample encode an identical CDR3. This chain links TRBV7-3 with TRBJ2-7; 7 bases line up with TRBD2. The CDR3 consists of 15 residues. From germline, CDR1 is SGHTA and CDR2 FQGTGA. Germline trimming cut 5 bases from V and 8 bases from J; bases unmatched to any gene: 15. The CDR3 nucleotides read TGTGCCAGCAGCCCCGGACTGGCGGGAGAGGGGAAGCAGTACTTC. Protein: CASSPGLAGEGKQYF.